The 23 T cell receptor beta chains in this list originate from one sample, sequenced in a study of T cell repertoires in cytomegalovirus infection. In TCRdb, the reads were re-called with MiXCR into one record per CDR3 protein. Counted here are 400,000 to 550,000 distinct CDR3 sequences, around 11% occurring once; the ten biggest clones make up 10%. Sequenced sample: PBMCs. Receptor source: a human donor in good health (CMV status not recorded). Some clones in this sample may be carry-over from other donors' samples.

This clonotype came up a few times. The rearrangement joins TRBV11-2 to TRBJ2-1, with 9 bases lining up with TRBD1. Germline values: CDR1 SGHAT, CDR2 FQNNGV. The CDR3 has 16 amino acids. Unmatched junction bases numbered 10, after V lost 4 bases and J lost 6 bases. CDR3 residues: CASSYNRDRVPNEQFF. In DNA, the CDR3 is TGTGCCAGCAGCTACAACCGGGACAGGGTCCCCAATGAGCAGTTCTTC.

The rearrangement joins TRBV5-3 to TRBJ1-2; the D is unclear. TRBV5-3 is an open reading frame whose function is uncertain. This CDR3 region has 14 residues. The chain's CDR3 is CGSSLAGRIYGYTF. CDR3 DNA: TGTGGCAGCAGCTTGGCCGGGCGGATCTATGGCTACACCTTC.

This clonotype was picked up a small number of times. V gene TRBV20-1 combines with J gene TRBJ2-7, with no clear D. This CDR3 is built from 13 residues. CDR1 and CDR2 (germline): DFQATT, SNEGSKA (reference sequence). V gave up 2 bases and J gave up 0 bases, with 8 bases separating them. The CDR3 sequence: CSARQRYSYEQYF. In nucleotides, the CDR3 is TGCAGTGCTAGACAGAGATACTCCTACGAGCAGTACTTC.

The chain combines TRBV9 with TRBJ2-1; 13 positions match TRBD2. CDR1 and CDR2 from the germline V gene are SGDLS and YYNGEE. V was clipped by 3 bases and J by 12 bases; unmatched bases: 9. The CDR3 has 15 amino acids. The DNA for the CDR3 is TGTGCCAGCAGCGCGACTAGCGGGAGGTCTCAGAGGCAGTTCTTC. This translates into CASSATSGRSQRQFF.

This clonotype came up a few times. The V call is TRBV15, the J call TRBJ1-4, with a possible D match to TRBD1 (6 bases). Germline V CDR1 and CDR2: LNHNV, YYDKDF (reference sequence). Trimming stripped 1 base from V and 7 bases from J, with 10 bases between. This CDR3 contains 14 residues. For the CDR3, the DNA is TGTGCCACCAGCAGAGTTTCAGGGGCTGAAAAACTGTTTTTT. Translated, it gives CATSRVSGAEKLFF.

This clonotype was observed at least ten times. The chain couples TRBV20-1 to TRBJ2-4, with 7 bases that match TRBD1. The CDR3 has 13 residues. V was clipped by 5 bases and J by 3 bases; unmatched bases: 4. Germline V gene data show CDR1 as DFQATT and CDR2 as SNEGSKA (reference sequence). The CDR3 protein is CSAGRDSKNIQYF. The CDR3 nucleotides read TGCAGTGCTGGCCGGGACAGCAAAAACATTCAGTACTTC.

As concerns this clonotype: Being one base from a much bigger clone, this may be a read error. The V and J genes are TRBV3-1 and TRBJ2-7; the match to TRBD2 covers 9 bases. This CDR3 comprises 17 residues. The J segment lost 4 bases and the V segment lost 5 bases, leaving 15 bases of the junction unmatched. Germline V lookup: CDR1 LGHDT, CDR2 YNNKEL (reference sequence). The CDR3 DNA reads as TGTGCCAGCAGCGACGGGACTAGCAGACTAGAGCAATACGAGCAGTACTTC. Protein: CASSDGTSRLEQYEQYF.

This clonotype was counted many times. V and J are TRBV19 and TRBJ2-7; 7 nucleotides align to TRBD1. Germline CDR1 and CDR2: LNHDA and SQIVND (reference sequence). The CDR3 spans 14 residues. After removal of 7 bases from V and 1 base from J, the junction contained 7 bases not matched to a gene. CDR3 nucleotides: TGTGCCAGTATGAGGGGGACAGCGTCCTACGAGCAGTACTTC. It yields the protein CASMRGTASYEQYF.

Many counts were recorded for this clonotype. The chain combines TRBV5-1 with TRBJ1-4; D remains unclear. The V gene lost 4 bases and the J gene lost 4 bases, with 17 bases spanning the gap. Germline CDR1 SGHRS, CDR2 YFSETQ. This CDR3 has 16 residues. The CDR3 reads CASSPAAATSNEKLFF. For the CDR3, the DNA is TGCGCCAGCAGCCCTGCGGCCGCAACCAGTAATGAAAAACTGTTTTTT.

This clonotype has a count of ten or more. V and J are TRBV28 and TRBJ1-2; the match to TRBD1 covers 8 bases. CDR1 is MDHEN, CDR2 SYDVKM, per germline. The J segment lost 8 bases and the V segment lost 2 bases, leaving 4 bases of the junction unmatched. This CDR3 is built from 13 residues. CDR3 sequence (DNA): TGTGCCAGCAGTTTACAGGGGGCTTGGGGCTACACCTTC. This codes for CASSLQGAWGYTF.

This clonotype was seen at least ten times. The J gene is TRBJ1-1, the V gene TRBV12-3 or TRBV12-4; 9 positions match TRBD1. CDR3 size: 14 residues. J was trimmed by 4 bases and V by 8 bases; bases with no gene match: 8. CDR3: CASRSTTGGTEAFF. CDR3 nucleotides: TGTGCCAGCCGATCTACGACAGGGGGCACTGAAGCTTTCTTT.

The table lists this clonotype with many counts. The gene calls are TRBV7-3 and TRBJ1-1; D call uncertain. The CDR3 runs 13 residues. Trimming pared 0 bases from V and 3 bases from J, leaving 5 bases between. Germline CDR1 and CDR2: SGHTA and FQGTGA. The chain's CDR3 is CASSLTKDTEAFF. CDR3 in DNA: TGTGCCAGCAGCTTAACGAAAGACACTGAAGCTTTCTTT.

This clonotype was counted at least ten times. The V call is TRBV28, the J call TRBJ1-2; TRBD1 might be the D (6 bases). Trimming took off 2 bases at V and 4 bases at J, with 8 bases between the two ends. The CDR3 length is 13 residues. Germline V gene data show CDR1 as MDHEN and CDR2 as SYDVKM. In nucleotides, the CDR3 is TGTGCCAGCAGTTTAGCAGGGGCCTATGGCTACACCTTC. It is translated as CASSLAGAYGYTF.

The rearrangement uses TRBV7-9 and TRBJ1-5, with TRBD1 identical over 9 bases. CDR3 size: 15 residues. The trim removed 5 bases at V and 8 bases at J, leaving 10 bases unmatched. CDR1 and CDR2 from the germline V gene are SEHNR and FQNEAQ (reference sequence). Here the CDR3 reads CASSVTGTGWEPQHF. The CDR3, as DNA: TGTGCCAGCAGCGTGACCGGGACAGGGTGGGAGCCCCAGCATTTT. Combining the CDR3 with reference TRBV7-9 and TRBJ1-5 gives the whole variable domain DTGVSQNPRHKITKRGQNVTFRCDPISEHNRLYWYRQTLGQGPEFLTYFQNEAQLEKSRLLSDRFSAERPKGSFSTLEIQRTEQGDSAMYLCASSVTGTGWEPQHFGDGTRLSIL.

This clonotype was seen more than once but under ten times. This chain links TRBV5-1 with TRBJ2-2; 13 bases fit TRBD2. Unmatched junction bases numbered 5, after V lost 0 bases and J lost 6 bases. The CDR3 sequence is 17 residues long. Germline CDR1 is SGHRS and CDR2 is YFSETQ. The CDR3 bases are TGCGCCAGCAGCTTGGATAGAGGACTAGCGGGAGCCGGGGAGCTGTTTTTT. The encoded protein is CASSLDRGLAGAGELFF.

The chain carries TRBV5-1 and TRBJ2-2, with TRBD2 identical over 11 bases. This CDR3 has 20 residues. CDR1 is SGHRS and CDR2 is YFSETQ in the germline V gene. J gave up 3 bases and V 0 bases, and 13 bases lay outside the gene matches. The CDR3 DNA is TGCGCCAGCAGCTTGGACTATACTAGCGGGAGAAGTAGGTACACCGGGGAGCTGTTTTTT. This codes for CASSLDYTSGRSRYTGELFF. Together with reference TRBV5-1 and TRBJ2-2, the CDR3 gives the full variable domain: KAGVTQTPRYLIKTRGQQVTLSCSPISGHRSVSWYQQTPGQGLQFLFEYFSETQRNKGNFPGRFSGRQFSNSRSEMNVSTLELGDSALYLCASSLDYTSGRSRYTGELFFGEGSRLTVL.

By sample fraction, this clonotype is medium-sized. V usage is TRBV7-9 and J usage is TRBJ2-1; TRBD2 matches at 8 bases. CDR3 length: 16 amino acids. With 4 bases clipped from V and 2 bases from J, the junction kept 7 bases outside the gene matches. CDR1 is SEHNR and CDR2 is FQNEAQ in the germline V gene (reference sequence). Here the CDR3 reads CASSSLDGGAYNEQFF. CDR3 sequence (DNA): TGTGCCAGCAGCTCCCTCGACGGGGGGGCCTACAATGAGCAGTTCTTC.

This clonotype was seen repeatedly, ten times or more. This rearrangement joins TRBV28 to TRBJ2-5; TRBD2 agrees at 14 bases. V shed 6 bases, J shed 3 bases, and the junction held 9 bases outside the gene matches. The CDR3 runs 17 residues. Germline CDR1 is MDHEN and CDR2 is SYDVKM. This chain's CDR3 is CASSRLGTSGRKETQYF. The CDR3 DNA follows: TGTGCCAGCAGCCGACTCGGGACTAGCGGGAGAAAAGAGACCCAGTACTTC.

This clonotype was detected many times. CDR3 protein: CASSLVRGEAFF. For the CDR3, the DNA is TGCGCCAGCAGCTTGGTCAGGGGTGAAGCTTTCTTT. The genes are TRBV5-1 and TRBJ1-1; a weak D match, TRBD1 (6 bases). The ends were cut back, 0 bases at V and 7 bases at J, with 7 bases in the middle. The CDR3 loop spans 12 amino acids. Germline lookup yields CDR1 SGHRS and CDR2 YFSETQ.

This clonotype was recorded a few times. V gene TRBV27 combines with J gene TRBJ2-3; D ambiguous. Looked up from germline, CDR1 is MNHEY and CDR2 is SMNVEV (reference sequence). Trimming stripped 2 bases from V and 6 bases from J, with 15 bases between. This CDR3 is 15 amino acids long. The CDR3 spells CASSLTPQVFDTQYF. CDR3 nucleotide sequence: TGTGCCAGCAGTTTAACCCCTCAAGTTTTCGATACGCAGTATTTT.

Many counts were recorded for this clonotype. The chain joins TRBV11-2 to TRBJ1-4, with D unresolved. Germline CDR1 reads SGHAT; CDR2 reads FQNNGV. The CDR3 contains 14 residues. Trimming shortened V by 5 bases and J by 1 base, and 8 bases separated the two germline ends. The CDR3 here is CASSDVRTNEKLFF. CDR3 bases: TGTGCCAGCAGCGACGTCCGAACTAATGAAAAACTGTTTTTT.

This clonotype showed up many times. The chain carries TRBV7-9 and TRBJ2-3; D unclear. Looked up from germline, CDR1 is SEHNR and CDR2 is FQNEAQ (reference sequence). CDR3 length: 13 residues. Trimming shortened V by 5 bases and J by 0 bases, and 6 bases separated the two germline ends. CDR3 coding DNA: TGTGCCAGCAGCGCCGCTAGCACAGATACGCAGTATTTT. Protein product: CASSAASTDTQYF.

The J gene is TRBJ2-1, the V gene TRBV24-1, with D perhaps TRBD2 (5 bases). V dropped 3 bases and J dropped 3 bases, with 14 bases sitting between them. The CDR3 has 16 amino acids. The germline V gene has CDR1 KGHDR and CDR2 SFDVKD. CDR3 sequence (DNA): TGTGCCACCAGTGATCCAACTAGGACCCGCTACAATGAGCAGTTCTTC. Its protein is CATSDPTRTRYNEQFF.